The rows below give T cell receptor beta chains drawn from one sample of a study of cytomegalovirus exposure and HLA in healthy donors. Method: immunoSEQ multiplex PCR; TCRdb's copy keeps in-frame clones and lacks some. Of roughly 100,000 clones in the sample, approximately 71% were seen once. Specimen: PBMCs. These receptors all stem from a female donor in good health and CMV-seronegative. Each CDR3 is given with its conserved first and last residue. The D gene is left open where the match is weak. Rows give clone size only sometimes, using once, few, many, or a class for an expanded clone.

d_gene | j_gene | v_gene | abundance | CDR3aa | CDR3nt
TRBD1 | TRBJ1-2 | TRBV6-1 | NA | CASSEGRTGSRRNYGYTF | TGTGCCAGCAGTGAAGGTCGGACAGGGTCGAGACGAAACTATGGCTACACCTTC
TRBD2 | TRBJ2-3 | TRBV7-3 | once | CASSLNRGGTDTQYF | TGTGCCAGCAGCTTAAATCGGGGGGGCACAGATACGCAGTATTTT
NA | TRBJ2-1 | TRBV9 | NA | CASSSLGTSYNEQFF | TGTGCCAGCAGTTCCCTAGGTACGTCCTACAATGAGCAGTTCTTC
TRBD1 | TRBJ2-3 | TRBV6-1 | NA | CASSADRVWADTQYF | TGTGCCAGCAGTGCGGACAGGGTATGGGCAGATACGCAGTATTTT
NA | TRBJ2-6 | TRBV14 | NA | CASSRVSGANVLTF | TGTGCCAGCAGTCGAGTGTCTGGGGCCAACGTCCTGACTTTC
TRBD2 | TRBJ2-7 | TRBV6-5 | NA | CASSYPGLNPLEQYF | TGTGCCAGCAGTTACCCGGGACTAAACCCCCTCGAGCAGTACTTC
TRBD2 | TRBJ2-3 | TRBV18 | NA | CASSPSGGATDTQYF | TGTGCCAGCTCACCGAGCGGGGGGGCCACAGATACGCAGTATTTT
NA | TRBJ2-2 | TRBV4-3 | NA | CASSQELAGNTGELFF | TGCGCCAGCAGCCAAGAACTAGCTGGAAACACCGGGGAGCTGTTTTTT
TRBD1 | TRBJ2-1 | TRBV19 | NA | CASSMGQVRPYNEQFF | TGTGCCAGTAGTATGGGACAGGTCCGCCCATACAATGAGCAGTTCTTC
NA | TRBJ1-1 | TRBV30 | NA | CAWGFGKGEAFF | TGTGCCTGGGGGTTTGGGAAGGGGGAGGCTTTCTTT
TRBD1 | TRBJ1-2 | TRBV7-2 | NA | CASSSYRGRDGYTF | TGTGCCAGCAGCTCATACAGGGGGCGCGATGGCTACACCTTC
NA | TRBJ2-1 | TRBV7-9 | NA | CASLQRDNEQFF | TGTGCCAGCTTGCAGAGGGACAATGAGCAGTTCTTC
NA | TRBJ1-2 | TRBV5-6 | NA | CASSLGEVGGYTF | TGTGCCAGCAGCTTGGGCGAGGTTGGGGGCTACACCTTC
NA | TRBJ1-2 | TRBV19 | NA | CASSMTDNGYTF | TGTGCCAGTAGTATGACAGATAATGGCTACACCTTC
NA | TRBJ2-3 | TRBV27 | NA | CASSSPGSDGTDTQYF | TGTGCCAGCAGTTCGCCAGGGTCGGACGGGACAGATACGCAGTATTTT
NA | TRBJ1-6 | TRBV14 | NA | CASSQRGKFNSPLHF | TGTGCCAGCAGCCAACGAGGGAAATTTAATTCACCCCTCCACTTT
NA | TRBJ1-5 | TRBV6-1 | NA | CASRTVGNQPQHF | TGTGCCAGCAGGACAGTTGGCAATCAGCCCCAGCATTTT
NA | TRBJ2-7 | TRBV10-1 | NA | CASSEPGDTYEQYF | TGCGCCAGCAGTGAGCCCGGGGATACTTACGAGCAGTACTTC
NA | TRBJ2-3 | TRBV6-4 | few | CASSPRGSTDTQYF | TGTGCCAGCAGTCCTAGGGGGAGCACAGATACGCAGTATTTT
NA | TRBJ1-2 | TRBV29-1 | NA | CSVGAGGYTF | TGCAGCGTTGGGGCAGGAGGCTACACCTTC
NA | TRBJ1-1 | TRBV7-9 | NA | CASTLNRGNTEAFF | TGTGCCAGCACCCTTAACCGGGGAAACACTGAAGCTTTCTTT
NA | TRBJ1-1 | TRBV4-1 | NA | CASSQDRGNTEAFF | TGCGCCAGCAGCCAAGATCGAGGAAACACTGAAGCTTTCTTT
NA | TRBJ1-3 | TRBV2 | NA | CASSALGTTNGNTIYF | TGTGCCAGCAGTGCTCTCGGGACAACCAATGGAAACACCATATATTTT
TRBD1 | TRBJ2-7 | TRBV2 | NA | CASRGQVPEQYF | TGTGCCAGCAGGGGACAGGTCCCCGAGCAGTACTTC
TRBD1 | TRBJ1-2 | TRBV29-1 | NA | CSVRGLERGPGYTF | TGCAGCGTGCGGGGACTTGAAAGGGGGCCTGGCTACACCTTC
TRBD1 | TRBJ2-1 | TRBV7-3 | NA | CASSLGTGDEQFF | TGTGCCAGCAGCTTAGGGACAGGGGATGAGCAGTTCTTC
NA | TRBJ1-5 | TRBV19 | NA | CASTSGEGQPQHF | TGTGCCAGTACGAGCGGGGAGGGTCAGCCCCAGCATTTT
TRBD1 | TRBJ1-5 | TRBV28 | NA | CASRLNPGTGALRPQHF | TGTGCCAGCAGACTAAACCCCGGGACAGGGGCCCTTCGGCCCCAGCATTTT
NA | TRBJ1-2 | TRBV5-1 | NA | CASSPTDGGGYTF | TGCGCCAGCAGCCCCACCGACGGAGGTGGCTACACCTTC
NA | TRBJ1-1 | TRBV7-9 | NA | CASSLAMGSNTEAFF | TGTGCCAGCAGCTTAGCGATGGGGAGTAACACTGAAGCTTTCTTT
TRBD2 | TRBJ2-3 | TRBV30 | few | CAWRLAGGGDTQYF | TGTGCCTGGCGACTAGCGGGAGGTGGAGATACGCAGTATTTT
TRBD1 | TRBJ2-3 | TRBV19 | few | CASSRSTGTGTTDTQYF | TGTGCCAGTAGTCGTAGCACTGGGACAGGAACCACAGATACGCAGTATTTT
NA | TRBJ2-7 | TRBV7-6 | few | CASSFGQGTYEQYF | TGTGCCAGCAGCTTTGGGCAGGGCACCTACGAGCAGTACTTC
NA | TRBJ2-5 | TRBV28 | NA | CASRSGSQETQYF | TGTGCCAGCAGGTCCGGGTCTCAAGAGACCCAGTACTTC
NA | TRBJ1-1 | TRBV10-1 | NA | CASSESLTAEAFF | TGCGCCAGCAGTGAGTCACTCACGGCTGAAGCTTTCTTT